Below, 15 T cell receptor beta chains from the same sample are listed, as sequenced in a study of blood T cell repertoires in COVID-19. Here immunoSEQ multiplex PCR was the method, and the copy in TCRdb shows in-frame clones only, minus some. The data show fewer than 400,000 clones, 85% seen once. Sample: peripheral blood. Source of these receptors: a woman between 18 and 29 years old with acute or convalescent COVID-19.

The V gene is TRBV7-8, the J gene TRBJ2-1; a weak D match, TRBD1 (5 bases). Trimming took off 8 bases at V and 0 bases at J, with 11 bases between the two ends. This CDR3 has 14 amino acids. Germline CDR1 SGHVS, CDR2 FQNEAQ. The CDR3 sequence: CASGASSSYNEQFF. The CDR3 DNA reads TGTGCCAGCGGGGCCTCTAGCTCCTACAATGAGCAGTTCTTC.

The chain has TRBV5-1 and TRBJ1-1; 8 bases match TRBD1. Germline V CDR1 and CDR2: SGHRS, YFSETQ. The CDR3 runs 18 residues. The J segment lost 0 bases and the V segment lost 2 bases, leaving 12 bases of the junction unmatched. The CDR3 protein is CASSFRSGGVPMNTEAFF. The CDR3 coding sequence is TGCGCCAGCAGCTTCAGGTCAGGGGGCGTCCCTATGAACACTGAAGCTTTCTTT.

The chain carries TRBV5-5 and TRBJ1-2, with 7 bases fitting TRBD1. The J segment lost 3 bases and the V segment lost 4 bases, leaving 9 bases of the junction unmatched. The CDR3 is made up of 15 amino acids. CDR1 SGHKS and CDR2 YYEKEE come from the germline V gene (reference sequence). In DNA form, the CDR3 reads TGTGCCAGCAGCCCCCCATCGACAGGGCACTATGGCTACACCTTC. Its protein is CASSPPSTGHYGYTF.

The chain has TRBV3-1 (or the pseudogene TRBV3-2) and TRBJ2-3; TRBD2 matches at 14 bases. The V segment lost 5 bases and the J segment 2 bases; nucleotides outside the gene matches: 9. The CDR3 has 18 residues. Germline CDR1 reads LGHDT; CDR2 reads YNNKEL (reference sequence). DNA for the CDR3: TGTGCCAGCAGCGCGGGACTAGCGGGGGAGAGAGCCACAGATACGCAGTATTTT. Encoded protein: CASSAGLAGERATDTQYF.

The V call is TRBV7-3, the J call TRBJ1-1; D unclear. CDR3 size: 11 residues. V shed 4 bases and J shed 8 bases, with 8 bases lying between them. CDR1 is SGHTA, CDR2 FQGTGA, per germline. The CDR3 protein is CASSSTGEAFF. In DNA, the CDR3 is TGTGCCAGCAGCTCTACGGGGGAAGCTTTCTTT.

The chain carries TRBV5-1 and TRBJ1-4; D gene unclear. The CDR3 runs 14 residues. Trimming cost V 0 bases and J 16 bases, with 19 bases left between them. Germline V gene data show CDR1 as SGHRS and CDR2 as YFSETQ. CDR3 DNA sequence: TGCGCCAGCAGCTTGGACGAGGGTGTACAAAAATGGTTTTTT. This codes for CASSLDEGVQKWFF.

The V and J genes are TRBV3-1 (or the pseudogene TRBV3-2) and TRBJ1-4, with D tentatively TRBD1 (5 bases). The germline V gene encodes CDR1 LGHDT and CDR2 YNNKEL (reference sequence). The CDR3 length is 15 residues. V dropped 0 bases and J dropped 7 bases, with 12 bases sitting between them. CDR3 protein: CASSQDRVGFEKLFF. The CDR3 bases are TGTGCCAGCAGCCAAGACAGGGTCGGGTTTGAAAAACTGTTTTTT.

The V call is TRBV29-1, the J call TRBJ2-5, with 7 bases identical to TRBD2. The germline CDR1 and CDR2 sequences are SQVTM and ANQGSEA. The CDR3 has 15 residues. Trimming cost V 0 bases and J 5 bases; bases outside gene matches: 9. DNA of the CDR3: TGCAGCGTTGAAGAGGGGAAGCGGGAATTCGAGACCCAGTACTTC. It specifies CSVEEGKREFETQYF.

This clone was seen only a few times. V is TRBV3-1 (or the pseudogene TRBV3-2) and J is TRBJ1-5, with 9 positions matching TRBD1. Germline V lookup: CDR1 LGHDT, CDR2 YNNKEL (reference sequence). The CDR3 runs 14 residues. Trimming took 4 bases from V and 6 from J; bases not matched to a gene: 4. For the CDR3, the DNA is TGTGCCAGCAGCCGGACAGGGGATTGTCAGCCCCAGCATTTT. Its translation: CASSRTGDCQPQHF.

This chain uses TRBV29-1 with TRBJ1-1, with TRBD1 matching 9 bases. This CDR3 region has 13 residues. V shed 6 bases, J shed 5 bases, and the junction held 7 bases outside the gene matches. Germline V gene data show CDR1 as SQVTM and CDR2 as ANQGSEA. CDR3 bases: TGCAGCGTGGGCGGGACAGGGAAGACTGAAGCTTTCTTT. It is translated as CSVGGTGKTEAFF.

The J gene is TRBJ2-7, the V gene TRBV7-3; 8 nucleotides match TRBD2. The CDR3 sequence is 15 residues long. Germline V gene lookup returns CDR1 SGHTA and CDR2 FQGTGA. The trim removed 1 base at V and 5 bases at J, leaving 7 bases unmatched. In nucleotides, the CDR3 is TGTGCCAGCAGCTTAATGCCGGGACTAGGGCACGAGCAGTACTTC. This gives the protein CASSLMPGLGHEQYF.

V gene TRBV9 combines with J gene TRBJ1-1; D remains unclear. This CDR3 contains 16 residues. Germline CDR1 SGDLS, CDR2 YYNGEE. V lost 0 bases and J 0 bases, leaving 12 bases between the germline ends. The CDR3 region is CASSVGERIVNTEAFF. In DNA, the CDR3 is TGTGCCAGCAGCGTAGGGGAGCGGATTGTGAACACTGAAGCTTTCTTT.

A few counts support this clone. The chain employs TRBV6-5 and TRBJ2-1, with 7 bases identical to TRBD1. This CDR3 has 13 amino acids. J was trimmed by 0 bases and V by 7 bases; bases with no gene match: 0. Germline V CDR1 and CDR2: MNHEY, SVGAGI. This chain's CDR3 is CASTGGSYNEQFF. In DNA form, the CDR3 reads TGTGCCAGCACAGGGGGCTCCTACAATGAGCAGTTCTTC.

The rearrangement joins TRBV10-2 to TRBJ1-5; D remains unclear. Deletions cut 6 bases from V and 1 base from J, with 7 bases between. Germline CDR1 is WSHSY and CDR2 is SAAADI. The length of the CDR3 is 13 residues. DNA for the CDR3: TGCGCCAGCAGCACAGAAAGCAATCAGCCCCAGCATTTT. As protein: CASSTESNQPQHF.

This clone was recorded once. CDR3 region: CASSPGPTGVNIQYF. CDR3 DNA: TGTGCCAGCAGCCCGGGGCCTACAGGGGTCAACATTCAGTACTTC. The chain has TRBV5-6 and TRBJ2-4; TRBD1 matches 7 bases. CDR3 length equals 15 residues. The V and J ends lost 4 bases and 7 bases, in that order; junction bases with no gene match: 11. Germline CDR1 SGHDT, CDR2 YYEEEE. The full variable domain, completed using reference TRBV5-6 and TRBJ2-4, is DAGVTQSPTHLIKTRGQQVTLRCSPKSGHDTVSWYQQALGQGPQFIFQYYEEEERQRGNFPDRFSGHQFPNYSSELNVNALLLGDSALYLCASSPGPTGVNIQYFGAGTRLSVL.